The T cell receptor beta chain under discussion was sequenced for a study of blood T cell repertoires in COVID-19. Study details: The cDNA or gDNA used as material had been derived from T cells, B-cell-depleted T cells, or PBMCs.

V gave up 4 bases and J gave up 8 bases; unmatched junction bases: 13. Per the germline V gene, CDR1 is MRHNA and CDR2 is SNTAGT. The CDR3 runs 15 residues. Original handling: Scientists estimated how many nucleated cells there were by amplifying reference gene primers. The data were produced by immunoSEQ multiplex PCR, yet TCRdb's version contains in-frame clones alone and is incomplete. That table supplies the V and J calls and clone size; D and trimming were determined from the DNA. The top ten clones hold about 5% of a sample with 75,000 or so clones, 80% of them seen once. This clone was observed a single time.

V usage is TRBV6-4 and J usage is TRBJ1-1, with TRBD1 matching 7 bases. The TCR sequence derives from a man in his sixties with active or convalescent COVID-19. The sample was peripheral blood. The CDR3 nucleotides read TGTGCCAGCAGTGCCGCCCCATCACAGGGGACAGAAGCTTTCTTT. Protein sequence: CASSAAPSQGTEAFF.